The next 28 T cell receptor beta chains were all read from a single sample in a study of blood T cell repertoires in COVID-19. The repertoire was sequenced with immunoSEQ multiplex PCR; TCRdb's copy has only in-frame clones and lacks some. The sample records 150,000 to 200,000 clones, around 74% being singletons. The sequencing sample was made of peripheral blood. Receptors were obtained from a woman of 80 years or more with acute or convalescent COVID-19.

The table lists this clone with a few counts. This chain connects TRBV28 to TRBJ2-7, with D uncertain. CDR1 and CDR2 (germline): MDHEN, SYDVKM. The CDR3 has 14 amino acids. Trimming took off 2 bases at V and 3 bases at J, with 11 bases between the two ends. CDR3 sequence reads: CASSLPAGFYEQYF. CDR3 DNA sequence: TGTGCCAGCAGTTTACCGGCAGGTTTCTACGAGCAGTACTTC.

This clone has only a few counts. The gene calls are TRBV5-8 and TRBJ1-4; weak D call: TRBD1 (6 bases). V lost 5 bases to trimming and J lost 4 bases, with 18 bases between them. Germline V gives CDR1 SGHTS, CDR2 YDEGEE. This CDR3 comprises 16 residues. The CDR3 here is CASSHRDGLGNEKLFF. CDR3 sequence (DNA): TGTGCCAGCAGTCACAGGGATGGGCTTGGTAATGAAAAACTGTTTTTT. The full variable domain, in which reference TRBV5-8 and TRBJ1-4 provide the parts outside the CDR3, is EAGVTQSPTHLIKTRGQQATLRCSPISGHTSVYWYQQALGLGLQFLLWYDEGEERNRGNFPPRFSGRQFPNYSSELNVNALELEDSALYLCASSHRDGLGNEKLFFGSGTQLSVL.

The chain combines TRBV7-2 with TRBJ2-3; 7 nucleotides line up with TRBD2. Germline V gene lookup returns CDR1 SGHTA and CDR2 FQGNSA. J was trimmed by 7 bases and V by 1 base; bases with no gene match: 8. The CDR3 is made up of 15 amino acids. The CDR3 spells CASSLVVAGENTQYF. The CDR3 nucleotides read TGTGCCAGCAGCTTAGTGGTGGCGGGGGAAAATACGCAGTATTTT.

Turning to this clone: In the same sample, other DNA sequences code for this CDR3. This chain uses TRBV27 with TRBJ2-3, with a possible D match to TRBD2 (6 bases). The CDR3 covers 12 residues. The germline V and J ends were trimmed by 6 bases and 5 bases, with 9 bases remaining between them. Germline-derived CDR1 and CDR2 are MNHEY and SMNVEV (reference sequence). This chain's CDR3 is CASSLEGDTQYF. The CDR3 nucleotides read TGTGCCAGCAGCCTGGAGGGAGATACGCAGTATTTT.

This clone has just a few counts. The chain is built from TRBV28 and TRBJ2-7; 12 bases match TRBD2. This CDR3 spans 15 amino acids. Germline CDR1 reads MDHEN; CDR2 reads SYDVKM. Trimming removed 5 bases from V and 6 bases from J; junction bases left unmatched: 8. This CDR3 reads CASSRPTSGRGEQYF. The CDR3 DNA follows: TGTGCCAGCAGTCGCCCGACTAGCGGGAGAGGCGAGCAGTACTTC.

The chain carries TRBV12-5 and TRBJ1-1, with TRBD1 identical over 8 bases. The CDR3 extends over 16 amino acids. The V and J ends lost 3 bases and 1 base, in that order; junction bases with no gene match: 7. CDR1 LGHNT and CDR2 FRNRAP come from the germline V gene. The CDR3 reads CASGLPATGENTEAFF. CDR3 nucleotides: TGTGCTAGTGGTTTACCTGCGACAGGGGAGAACACTGAAGCTTTCTTT.

This chain joins TRBV21-1 and TRBJ2-1; the D call of TRBD2 is as the table states it, not checked on the DNA. TRBV21-1 is a documented pseudogene. There are 18 residues in the CDR3. CDR3 sequence reads: CASSKALGVWSSYNEQFF. As DNA, the CDR3 is TGTGCCAGCAGCAAAGCGCTGGGAGTTTGGAGCTCCTACAATGAGCAGTTCTTC.

The chain couples TRBV7-9 to TRBJ2-1; tentative D call: TRBD1 (5 bases). Trimming took off 5 bases at V and 1 base at J, with 12 bases between the two ends. The CDR3 length is 15 residues. Germline CDR1 reads SEHNR; CDR2 reads FQNEAQ (reference sequence). The CDR3 protein is CASSLKGKSYNEQFF. CDR3 DNA: TGTGCCAGCAGCCTCAAGGGGAAATCCTACAATGAGCAGTTCTTC.

On this clone: Being one base from a much bigger clone, this may be a read error. The V gene is TRBV10-1, the J gene TRBJ2-7; a weak D match, TRBD1 (5 bases). The CDR3 contains 13 residues. Germline lookup yields CDR1 WNHNN and CDR2 SYGVQD (reference sequence). Trimming took 3 bases from V and 2 from J, leaving 8 bases between them. CDR3 sequence: CASSDGQTYEQYF. In DNA, the CDR3 is TGCGCCAGCAGTGATGGACAAACCTACGAGCAGTACTTC.

This clone was seen a single time. This chain links TRBV19 with TRBJ2-1; 7 bases map to TRBD2. The germline CDR1 and CDR2 sequences are LNHDA and SQIVND (reference sequence). V trimming: 3 bases; J trimming: 6 bases; junction bases outside the gene matches: 5. This CDR3 comprises 14 residues. The CDR3 protein is CASSIGGSGNEQFF. For the CDR3, the DNA is TGTGCCAGTAGTATTGGCGGGAGCGGCAATGAGCAGTTCTTC.

The table lists this clone with a few counts. CDR3 in amino acids: CASSIQGDQPQHF. In DNA, the CDR3 is TGTGCCAGCAGCATACAGGGAGATCAGCCCCAGCATTTT. J is TRBJ1-5 and V is TRBV7-9, with D maybe TRBD1 (6 bases). With 5 bases removed from V and 5 bases from J, the gap between germline ends came to 10 bases. Germline V gene sequence: CDR1 SEHNR, CDR2 FQNEAQ (reference sequence). This CDR3 contains 13 residues.

J is TRBJ2-7 and V is TRBV5-1; 9 nucleotides match TRBD1. Per germline, CDR1 SGHRS and CDR2 YFSETQ. V gave up 7 bases and J gave up 4 bases; unmatched junction bases: 6. This CDR3 contains 13 residues. CDR3 nucleotide sequence: TGCGCCAGCCGGACAGGGGATATTTACGAGCAGTACTTC. Its protein is CASRTGDIYEQYF. Supplemented by reference TRBV5-1 and TRBJ2-7, the full variable domain reads KAGVTQTPRYLIKTRGQQVTLSCSPISGHRSVSWYQQTPGQGLQFLFEYFSETQRNKGNFPGRFSGRQFSNSRSEMNVSTLELGDSALYLCASRTGDIYEQYFGPGTRLTVT.

V and J are TRBV28 and TRBJ2-2, with D tentatively TRBD2 (6 bases). Between the trimmed V and J ends, which lost 7 bases and 4 bases, there was a span of 13 bases. This CDR3 has 14 residues. Germline V gene sequence: CDR1 MDHEN, CDR2 SYDVKM. CDR3 in DNA: TGTGCCAGCATGGGGGGAACGGTCACCGGGGAGCTGTTTTTT. It codes for CASMGGTVTGELFF.

In DNA, the CDR3 is TGTGCCAGCAGCCCTCTTAGTTATAGGGGGCAGAACACTGAAGCTTTCTTT. It specifies CASSPLSYRGQNTEAFF. The rearrangement uses TRBV5-4 and TRBJ1-1; 7 bases map to TRBD1. Per germline, CDR1 SGHNT and CDR2 YYREEE (reference sequence). The CDR3 covers 17 residues. Trimming cost V 4 bases and J 1 base; bases outside gene matches: 13.

This clone was observed many times. The chain joins TRBV5-4 to TRBJ2-1, with unresolved D. The V and J ends lost 1 base and 2 bases respectively, with 10 bases between them. The CDR3 has 15 residues. Germline V lookup: CDR1 SGHNT, CDR2 YYREEE (reference sequence). This chain's CDR3 is CASSLPRGTYNEQFF. The DNA for the CDR3 is TGTGCCAGCAGCTTGCCGAGAGGCACCTACAATGAGCAGTTCTTC.

The genes are TRBV10-2 and TRBJ1-4; 9 nucleotides match TRBD1. Germline assignment: CDR1 WSHSY and CDR2 SAAADI. The V and J ends lost 3 bases and 6 bases, in that order; junction bases with no gene match: 5. This CDR3 has 15 amino acids. In nucleotides, the CDR3 is TGCGCCAGCAGTGATACAGGGGGCATATATGAAAAACTGTTTTTT. Protein: CASSDTGGIYEKLFF.

The chain combines TRBV29-1 with TRBJ2-3, with 14 bases matching TRBD2. CDR3 length: 14 amino acids. From germline, CDR1 is SQVTM and CDR2 ANQGSEA. The junction had 3 bases not matched to a gene; V was cut back by 7 bases and J by 3 bases. DNA for the CDR3: TGCAGCGGCCGACTAGCGGGGGGGACAGATACGCAGTATTTT. Residues: CSGRLAGGTDTQYF.

The rearrangement joins TRBV14 to TRBJ2-5; the D is unclear. The CDR3 totals 16 residues. Trimming left V 1 base short and J 5 bases short, with 17 bases between. The germline V gene has CDR1 SGHDN and CDR2 FVKESK. The CDR3, as DNA: TGTGCCAGCAGCCAAGCTTCGTCTACCCCCCCGGAGACCCAGTACTTC. This translates into CASSQASSTPPETQYF. The entire variable domain, with the rest obtained from reference TRBV14 and TRBJ2-5, is as follows: EAGVTQFPSHSVIEKGQTVTLRCDPISGHDNLYWYRRVMGKEIKFLLHFVKESKQDESGMPNNRFLAERTGGTYSTLKVQPAELEDSGVYFCASSQASSTPPETQYFGPGTRLLVL.

V gene TRBV6-2 or TRBV6-3 combines with J gene TRBJ1-2; TRBD1 agrees at 8 bases. The germline gives CDR1 MNHEY, CDR2 SVGEGT. V lost 6 bases to trimming and J lost 4 bases; unmatched junction nucleotides: 10. The CDR3 contains 15 residues. CDR3 in DNA: TGTGCCAGCAGCAGGGACAGGTCTGGAGGCTATGGCTACACCTTC. Its translation: CASSRDRSGGYGYTF.

The rearrangement uses TRBV5-6 and TRBJ2-7, with D tentatively TRBD1 (6 bases). Trimming took 3 bases from V and 7 from J, leaving 14 bases between them. The germline V gene has CDR1 SGHDT and CDR2 YYEEEE. CDR3 length: 13 amino acids. The CDR3 loop reads CASSYRAGVEQYF. The CDR3, as DNA: TGTGCCAGCAGCTACAGGGCAGGGGTTGAGCAGTACTTC.

This clone was picked up a small number of times. The J gene is TRBJ2-2, the V gene TRBV24-1; 8 nucleotides match TRBD2. The CDR3 is made up of 14 amino acids. J was trimmed by 5 bases and V by 7 bases; bases with no gene match: 5. Looked up from germline, CDR1 is KGHDR and CDR2 is SFDVKD. This CDR3 is CATRGAGVTGELFF. As DNA, the CDR3 is TGTGCCACCAGAGGAGCGGGAGTGACCGGGGAGCTGTTTTTT.

The sample holds one count of this clone. The J gene is TRBJ1-2, the V gene TRBV6-5, with 9 bases lining up with TRBD1. This CDR3 has 15 amino acids. V shed 8 bases and J 7 bases; nucleotides not matched to a gene: 14. Germline CDR1 reads MNHEY; CDR2 reads SVGAGI. The CDR3 DNA reads TGTGCCAGCGCAACCGGGGACAGGGAGTTAAGTGGCTACACCTTC. Translated, it gives CASATGDRELSGYTF.

The chain joins TRBV28 to TRBJ2-2; 10 positions agree with TRBD1. CDR1 MDHEN and CDR2 SYDVKM come from the germline V gene. V lost 5 bases and J lost 6; bases outside the gene matches: 3. This CDR3 is built from 14 residues. The CDR3 sequence is CASSPGTGAGELFF. In DNA, the CDR3 is TGTGCCAGCAGTCCCGGGACAGGGGCCGGGGAGCTGTTTTTT.

The J gene is TRBJ2-7, the V gene TRBV21-1; the D call TRBD1 from the table was never checked on the DNA. TRBV21-1 is labeled a pseudogene. The CDR3 extends over 15 amino acids. Here the CDR3 reads CASSKAGQGAYEQYF. The CDR3 nucleotides read TGTGCCAGCAGCAAAGCGGGACAGGGGGCCTACGAGCAGTACTTC.

This chain connects TRBV28 to TRBJ1-3, with D perhaps matching TRBD1 (6 bases). The CDR3 is made up of 16 amino acids. V was pared by 3 bases and J by 4 bases, with 16 bases between. Germline loops: CDR1 MDHEN, CDR2 SYDVKM. The CDR3 DNA follows: TGTGCCAGCAGTTTCTACGGAGGGAGGGGGGGAAACACCATATATTTT. Translating it yields CASSFYGGRGGNTIYF.

V is TRBV27 and J is TRBJ2-7; D uncertain. Per the germline V gene, CDR1 is MNHEY and CDR2 is SMNVEV (reference sequence). Trimming removed 2 bases from V and 2 bases from J, with 13 bases in between. The CDR3 runs to 15 residues. For the CDR3, the DNA is TGTGCCAGCAGTTTAGAGAACGGTGTTACCTACGAGCAGTACTTC. Translation gives CASSLENGVTYEQYF.

This clone was picked up a small number of times. CDR3: CASSGGQFTDTQYF. CDR3 DNA sequence: TGCGCCAGCAGCGGGGGACAGTTCACAGATACGCAGTATTTT. This rearrangement joins TRBV5-1 to TRBJ2-3; 7 positions agree with TRBD1. CDR3 size: 14 residues. V lost 4 bases to trimming and J lost 2 bases; unmatched junction nucleotides: 4. Germline values: CDR1 SGHRS, CDR2 YFSETQ.

This chain connects TRBV10-3 to TRBJ2-7; 8 nucleotides align to TRBD1. CDR3 length: 12 amino acids. Trimming cost V 11 bases and J 0 bases; bases outside gene matches: 3. Germline V gives CDR1 ENHRY, CDR2 SYGVKD. As DNA, the CDR3 is TGTGCCGCGGGACAGGTCTCCTACGAGCAGTACTTC. This encodes CAAGQVSYEQYF.